These T cell receptor beta chains were read from a single sample in a study of technical replicates of blood from a handful of donors. Produced via immunoSEQ multiplex PCR; TCRdb's table is partial and in-frame only. Among roughly 80,000 clones listed, 90% to 95% were seen once. The sample taken for sequencing was T cells isolated from PBMCs. These receptors were taken from a human donor in good health. Both conserved end residues are part of each CDR3. A D gene is named only where the DNA matches it firmly. Size is omitted from some rows. Given values are once, few, many or a class for expanded clones.

j_gene: TRBJ1-4
d_gene: TRBD1
abundance: -
v_gene: TRBV19
CDR3nt: TGTGCCAGTAGTTTCCGGGGACAGGGTGAAAAACTGTTTTTT
CDR3aa: CASSFRGQGEKLFF

j_gene: TRBJ2-7
d_gene: TRBD1
abundance: -
v_gene: TRBV11-3
CDR3nt: TGTGCCAGCAGCTTAGATTGGGACAGGGGCTACGAGCAGTACTTC
CDR3aa: CASSLDWDRGYEQYF

j_gene: TRBJ2-2
d_gene: -
abundance: -
v_gene: TRBV6-6
CDR3nt: TGTGCCAGCAGCCGGACTCCGAACACCGGGGAGCTGTTTTTT
CDR3aa: CASSRTPNTGELFF

j_gene: TRBJ2-3
d_gene: TRBD1
abundance: -
v_gene: TRBV19
CDR3nt: TGTGCCAGTAGTACCGCCGGGACAGTAGCAGATACGCAGTATTTT
CDR3aa: CASSTAGTVADTQYF

j_gene: TRBJ1-1
d_gene: -
abundance: -
v_gene: TRBV4-1
CDR3nt: TGCGCCAGCAGCCCTCGAAGCCTTGGCAGGGTGAACACTGAAGCTTTCTTT
CDR3aa: CASSPRSLGRVNTEAFF

j_gene: TRBJ1-1
d_gene: -
abundance: -
v_gene: TRBV7-3
CDR3nt: TGTGCCAGCAGCTACGGACAGATGAACACTGAAGCTTTCTTT
CDR3aa: CASSYGQMNTEAFF

j_gene: TRBJ1-3
d_gene: TRBD1
abundance: -
v_gene: TRBV6-5
CDR3nt: TGTGCCAGCAGTTACATAGGGGGCGAAGGAAACACCATATATTTT
CDR3aa: CASSYIGGEGNTIYF

j_gene: TRBJ2-1
d_gene: -
abundance: -
v_gene: TRBV11-3
CDR3nt: TGTGCCAGCAGCTTGGAGTCTAGTGGGTTGGTCCATGAGCAGTTCTTC
CDR3aa: CASSLESSGLVHEQFF

j_gene: TRBJ1-2
d_gene: -
abundance: -
v_gene: TRBV6-5
CDR3nt: TGTGCCAGCAGTCCCGGGAAGAGCGATGGCTACACCTTC
CDR3aa: CASSPGKSDGYTF

j_gene: TRBJ2-7
d_gene: -
abundance: -
v_gene: TRBV4-1
CDR3nt: TGCGCCAGCAGTAAAGGACTCGACCTATACGAGCAGTACTTC
CDR3aa: CASSKGLDLYEQYF

j_gene: TRBJ2-1
d_gene: TRBD2
abundance: -
v_gene: TRBV28
CDR3nt: TGTGCCAGCACCCCGCGGGAGACAGCCTCCTACAATGAGCAGTTCTTC
CDR3aa: CASTPRETASYNEQFF

j_gene: TRBJ2-1
d_gene: TRBD2
abundance: -
v_gene: TRBV7-3
CDR3nt: TGTGCCAGCAGCTTACATCTAGCGGCAAGCTCCTACAATGAGCAGTTCTTC
CDR3aa: CASSLHLAASSYNEQFF

j_gene: TRBJ2-3
d_gene: TRBD2
abundance: -
v_gene: TRBV4-2
CDR3nt: TGTGCCAGCAGCCAAGAACCTAGCGGGAGCACAGATACGCAGTATTTT
CDR3aa: CASSQEPSGSTDTQYF

j_gene: TRBJ2-1
d_gene: TRBD2
abundance: -
v_gene: TRBV4-3
CDR3nt: TGCGCCAGCAGCCAAGCGGGACTAGCCTACAATGAGCAGTTCTTC
CDR3aa: CASSQAGLAYNEQFF

j_gene: TRBJ2-1
d_gene: TRBD1
abundance: -
v_gene: TRBV28
CDR3nt: TGTGCCAGCAAGCTTGGACAGGGCAACAATGAGCAGTTCTTC
CDR3aa: CASKLGQGNNEQFF

j_gene: TRBJ1-5
d_gene: TRBD1
abundance: -
v_gene: TRBV28
CDR3nt: TGTGCCAGCAGCCTCAATTCAGGGGGCGAATATCAGCCCCAGCATTTT
CDR3aa: CASSLNSGGEYQPQHF

j_gene: TRBJ2-7
d_gene: TRBD2
abundance: -
v_gene: TRBV4-3
CDR3nt: TGCGCCAGCAGCCAAGATCGGGCGGGAGGTTACTACGAGCAGTACTTC
CDR3aa: CASSQDRAGGYYEQYF

j_gene: TRBJ1-5
d_gene: -
abundance: -
v_gene: TRBV19
CDR3nt: TGTGCCAGTAGTACACCCGGGGAGCTGGTTCTGCCCCAGCATTTT
CDR3aa: CASSTPGELVLPQHF

j_gene: TRBJ1-1
d_gene: -
abundance: -
v_gene: TRBV7-9
CDR3nt: TGTGCCAGCAGCTTACTCAGCGCTGAAGCTTTCTTT
CDR3aa: CASSLLSAEAFF

j_gene: TRBJ1-5
d_gene: -
abundance: -
v_gene: TRBV19
CDR3nt: TGTGCCAGTAGTCTCAGGGGATCGGCCCAGCATTTT
CDR3aa: CASSLRGSAQHF

j_gene: TRBJ2-2
d_gene: -
abundance: few
v_gene: TRBV7-6
CDR3nt: TGTGCCAGCACCCGAGAGGCAGTTCGGAACACCGGGGAGCTGTTTTTT
CDR3aa: CASTREAVRNTGELFF

j_gene: TRBJ2-1
d_gene: -
abundance: -
v_gene: TRBV4-3
CDR3nt: TGCGCCAGCAGCCAAGATACCCGCAGGGAAGTTCCGAATGAGCAGTTCTTC
CDR3aa: CASSQDTRREVPNEQFF

j_gene: TRBJ2-7
d_gene: TRBD1
abundance: -
v_gene: TRBV30
CDR3nt: TGTGCCTGGGGACCGGGACAGACCTACGAGCAGTACTTC
CDR3aa: CAWGPGQTYEQYF

j_gene: TRBJ2-4
d_gene: TRBD2
abundance: -
v_gene: TRBV4-3
CDR3nt: TGCGCCAGCAGCCACAGCGGGAGGGGGAGGCAAAACATTCAGTACTTC
CDR3aa: CASSHSGRGRQNIQYF

j_gene: TRBJ1-1
d_gene: -
abundance: -
v_gene: TRBV15
CDR3nt: TGTGCCACCGCTACAGGGTCACATGAAGCTTTCTTT
CDR3aa: CATATGSHEAFF

j_gene: TRBJ1-1
d_gene: -
abundance: -
v_gene: TRBV27
CDR3nt: TGTGCCAGCAGTTTGTGGGAGGGAACTGAAGCTTTCTTT
CDR3aa: CASSLWEGTEAFF

j_gene: TRBJ2-5
d_gene: -
abundance: -
v_gene: TRBV11-3
CDR3nt: TGTGCCAGCAGCTTAGTTACGGGGAAAGAGACCCAGTACTTC
CDR3aa: CASSLVTGKETQYF

j_gene: TRBJ2-7
d_gene: TRBD2
abundance: -
v_gene: TRBV9
CDR3nt: TGTGCCAGCAGCCCACGTAGTCGGCAGGGAGGGGACGAGCAGTACTTC
CDR3aa: CASSPRSRQGGDEQYF

j_gene: TRBJ2-5
d_gene: -
abundance: -
v_gene: TRBV7-6
CDR3nt: TGTGCCAGCAGCTTAGGGGAGAAAGAGACCCAGTACTTC
CDR3aa: CASSLGEKETQYF

j_gene: TRBJ2-7
d_gene: TRBD2
abundance: -
v_gene: TRBV11-2
CDR3nt: TGTGCCAGCAGCTTAAGCTCTAGCGGACCCTACGAGCAGTACTTC
CDR3aa: CASSLSSSGPYEQYF

j_gene: TRBJ2-3
d_gene: TRBD2
abundance: -
v_gene: TRBV18
CDR3nt: TGTGCCAGCTCACCAGGACTAGCGTTGTCAGATACGCAGTATTTT
CDR3aa: CASSPGLALSDTQYF

j_gene: TRBJ1-2
d_gene: -
abundance: -
v_gene: TRBV9
CDR3nt: TGTGCCAGCAGCGTATCCCCCCTTCCGGCAGGGTATGGCTACACCTTC
CDR3aa: CASSVSPLPAGYGYTF

j_gene: TRBJ2-3
d_gene: TRBD1
abundance: -
v_gene: TRBV6-6
CDR3nt: TGTGCCAGCAGGCCACCGGGACAGGGTAAAGATACGCAGTATTTT
CDR3aa: CASRPPGQGKDTQYF

j_gene: TRBJ2-7
d_gene: -
abundance: -
v_gene: TRBV11-3
CDR3nt: TGTGCCAGCAGCTTAGGGGGGGAGAGGTCCTACGAGCAGTACTTC
CDR3aa: CASSLGGERSYEQYF

j_gene: TRBJ2-3
d_gene: -
abundance: -
v_gene: TRBV19
CDR3nt: TGTGCCAGTAGTCGACAGGGCGGGACGGCAGATACGCAGTATTTT
CDR3aa: CASSRQGGTADTQYF

j_gene: TRBJ1-2
d_gene: TRBD1
abundance: -
v_gene: TRBV11-3
CDR3nt: TGTGCCAGCAGCTCCGGGACAGGGGATGGCTACACCTTC
CDR3aa: CASSSGTGDGYTF

j_gene: TRBJ2-5
d_gene: TRBD2
abundance: -
v_gene: TRBV5-4
CDR3nt: TGTGCCAGCAGCTTAGTGACTAGCGGAGAGACCCAGTACTTC
CDR3aa: CASSLVTSGETQYF

j_gene: TRBJ2-7
d_gene: -
abundance: -
v_gene: TRBV28
CDR3nt: TGTGCCAGCAGTCTCAGGAGGATGCAGTACTTC
CDR3aa: CASSLRRMQYF

j_gene: TRBJ2-2
d_gene: -
abundance: -
v_gene: TRBV19
CDR3nt: TGTGCCAGTAGTATTGGGCCCCTGGCCGGGGAGCTGTTTTTT
CDR3aa: CASSIGPLAGELFF

j_gene: TRBJ2-7
d_gene: -
abundance: -
v_gene: TRBV4-1
CDR3nt: TGCGCCAGCAGCCAAGGCGGTACCTACGAGCAGTACTTC
CDR3aa: CASSQGGTYEQYF

j_gene: TRBJ1-1
d_gene: TRBD1
abundance: -
v_gene: TRBV5-1
CDR3nt: TGCGCCAGCAGCTTTGGGGCAGGGGGAGCACTGGGCACTGAAGCTTTCTTT
CDR3aa: CASSFGAGGALGTEAFF

j_gene: TRBJ2-3
d_gene: TRBD2
abundance: -
v_gene: TRBV7-8
CDR3nt: TGTGCCAGCAGCTTATGGGAGGGCGAGGTAGATACGCAGTATTTT
CDR3aa: CASSLWEGEVDTQYF

j_gene: TRBJ1-5
d_gene: TRBD1
abundance: -
v_gene: TRBV28
CDR3nt: TGTGCCACCCTGACGGACAGGGACAATCAGCCCCAGCATTTT
CDR3aa: CATLTDRDNQPQHF

j_gene: TRBJ2-7
d_gene: TRBD1
abundance: -
v_gene: TRBV27
CDR3nt: TGTGCCAGCAGTCCTGTTGGGACAGGGAGCGATGAGCAGTACTTC
CDR3aa: CASSPVGTGSDEQYF

j_gene: TRBJ2-1
d_gene: TRBD1
abundance: -
v_gene: TRBV6-5
CDR3nt: TGTGCCAGCAGAACGGGACAGGGGTCTTACAATGAGCAGTTCTTC
CDR3aa: CASRTGQGSYNEQFF

j_gene: TRBJ1-2
d_gene: -
abundance: -
v_gene: TRBV7-8
CDR3nt: TGTGCCAGCAGTCCTTTACCCAGGGCTGACTATGGCTACACCTTC
CDR3aa: CASSPLPRADYGYTF

j_gene: TRBJ2-1
d_gene: -
abundance: -
v_gene: TRBV10-3
CDR3nt: TGTGCCATCAGTGAGTCGCTTAATCCCCCAACTAATGAGCAGTTCTTC
CDR3aa: CAISESLNPPTNEQFF

j_gene: TRBJ1-1
d_gene: -
abundance: -
v_gene: TRBV9
CDR3nt: TGTGCCAGCAGCGGGGGGGAGATTGAGATAGTACAAGCTTTCTTT
CDR3aa: CASSGGEIEIVQAFF

j_gene: TRBJ1-5
d_gene: TRBD1
abundance: -
v_gene: TRBV7-9
CDR3nt: TGTGCCAGCAGCGGGGACAGATTTAGCAATCAGCCCCAGCATTTT
CDR3aa: CASSGDRFSNQPQHF

j_gene: TRBJ2-1
d_gene: TRBD2
abundance: once
v_gene: TRBV30
CDR3nt: TGTGCCTGGAGTGTACGCGGGAGGGATTTAAATGAGCAGTTCTTC
CDR3aa: CAWSVRGRDLNEQFF

j_gene: TRBJ2-3
d_gene: TRBD1
abundance: few
v_gene: TRBV7-3
CDR3nt: TGTGCCAGCAGCATAGTACCGGGACAGGGGATGATAGGCACAGATACGCAGTATTTT
CDR3aa: CASSIVPGQGMIGTDTQYF

j_gene: TRBJ2-4
d_gene: TRBD1
abundance: -
v_gene: TRBV5-1
CDR3nt: TGCGCCAGCAGCTATCCGGGACAGGAGACTCAGTACTTC
CDR3aa: CASSYPGQETQYF

j_gene: TRBJ1-2
d_gene: -
abundance: -
v_gene: TRBV19
CDR3nt: TGTGCCAGTAGACAACTCAACAGGGTAATGGGGGGCTACACCTTC
CDR3aa: CASRQLNRVMGGYTF

j_gene: TRBJ1-1
d_gene: TRBD1
abundance: few
v_gene: TRBV30
CDR3nt: TGTGCCTGGAGTTGGGACAGGGGTAACACTGAAGCTTTCTTT
CDR3aa: CAWSWDRGNTEAFF

j_gene: TRBJ2-3
d_gene: -
abundance: -
v_gene: TRBV7-2
CDR3nt: TGTGCCAGCAGCTTAGGACAGCCAAGCACAGATACGCAGTATTTT
CDR3aa: CASSLGQPSTDTQYF

j_gene: TRBJ2-3
d_gene: TRBD1
abundance: -
v_gene: TRBV19
CDR3nt: TGTGCCAGTAGATATCACCGACAGGGGGCGACGAGAGATACGCAGTATTTT
CDR3aa: CASRYHRQGATRDTQYF

j_gene: TRBJ1-1
d_gene: -
abundance: -
v_gene: TRBV28
CDR3nt: TGTGCCAGCAGTTTGTCAGAGGGTGAAACTGAAGCTTTCTTT
CDR3aa: CASSLSEGETEAFF

j_gene: TRBJ1-5
d_gene: -
abundance: -
v_gene: TRBV2
CDR3nt: TGTGCCAGCAGTGAAATAGTAGAAGATCAGCCCCAGCATTTT
CDR3aa: CASSEIVEDQPQHF

j_gene: TRBJ2-3
d_gene: TRBD2
abundance: -
v_gene: TRBV5-4
CDR3nt: TGTGCCAGCAGCTTGTCCGGGGGGACAGATACGCAGTATTTT
CDR3aa: CASSLSGGTDTQYF

j_gene: TRBJ2-7
d_gene: -
abundance: -
v_gene: TRBV10-3
CDR3nt: TGTGCCATCAGTGAGTCCGGGACTGCCTCCTACGAGCAGTACTTC
CDR3aa: CAISESGTASYEQYF